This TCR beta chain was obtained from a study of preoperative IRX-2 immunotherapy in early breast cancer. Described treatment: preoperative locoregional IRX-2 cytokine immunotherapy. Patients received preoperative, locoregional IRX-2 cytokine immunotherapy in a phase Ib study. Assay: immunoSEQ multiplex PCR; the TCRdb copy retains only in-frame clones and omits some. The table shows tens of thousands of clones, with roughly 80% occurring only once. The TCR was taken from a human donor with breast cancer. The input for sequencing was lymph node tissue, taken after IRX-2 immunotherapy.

The CDR3 spells CASGLSGIHEQFF. The CDR3 coding sequence is TGTGCTAGTGGTTTGTCAGGGATCCATGAGCAGTTCTTC. This rearrangement joins TRBV12-5 to TRBJ2-1, with a tentative D call TRBD1 (5 bases). Germline CDR1 is LGHNT and CDR2 is FRNRAP. This CDR3 contains 13 residues. Trimming cost V 2 bases and J 8 bases, with 10 bases left between them.